This TCR beta chain was identified during a study of T cells after yellow fever vaccination. General observations from the study: Sorted repertoires could include abundant contaminating clonotypes from bulk cells.

TCRdb re-called the 5' RACE reads with MiXCR, one entry per CDR3 protein. The data show a few hundred thousand distinct CDR3 sequences, under 25% seen once. V was cut by 5 bases and J by 5 bases, with 9 bases left in between. Germline CDR1 reads MNHEY; CDR2 reads SMNVEV (reference sequence). The CDR3 has 12 amino acids. Turning to this clonotype: As yet, its antigen is unknown.

This chain links TRBV27 with TRBJ2-5; D call uncertain. The sequence was collected from a man younger than 40 who received the YFV17D yellow fever vaccine. Sequencing was performed on PBMCs, taken 15 days after the yellow fever booster vaccination. CDR3 nucleotide sequence: TGTGCCAGCAGTGCAAAGGCGGAGACCCAGTACTTC. Translated: CASSAKAETQYF.